These 6 T cell receptor beta chains originate from one sample sequenced in a study of CD8 T cells in ankylosing spondylitis. TCRdb recomputed calls from the 5' RACE reads with MiXCR, one row per CDR3 protein. The data show 150,000 to 200,000 distinct CDR3 sequences, under 14% seen once. Sequencing was done on a sample of blood, either unsorted or a sorted T cell fraction (not recorded which). The receptor set was obtained from a male donor with ankylosing spondylitis or in good health (not recorded which).

The rearrangement links TRBV6-1 to TRBJ1-1; TRBD1 might be the D (6 bases). This CDR3 spans 15 amino acids. Trimming removed 7 bases at V and 4 bases at J, with 19 bases between. Germline CDR1 reads MNHNS; CDR2 reads SASEGT. CDR3 sequence reads: CASTLRGGGPTEAFF. CDR3 bases: TGTGCCAGCACCTTACGGGGGGGGGGCCCCACTGAAGCTTTCTTT.

The chain is built from TRBV10-3 and TRBJ2-5; D is unresolved. The CDR3 totals 14 residues. Germline lookup yields CDR1 ENHRY and CDR2 SYGVKD. Trimming shortened V by 2 bases and J by 1 base, and 8 bases separated the two germline ends. This CDR3 is CAISEGTTQETQYF. DNA for the CDR3: TGTGCCATCAGTGAGGGCACTACCCAAGAGACCCAGTACTTC.

This clonotype occurred a few times. The J gene is TRBJ2-7, the V gene TRBV10-1; 10 bases align to TRBD1. V dropped 2 bases and J dropped 5; count of bases not matched to a gene: 6. Germline CDR1 and CDR2: WNHNN and SYGVQD (reference sequence). The CDR3 loop spans 15 amino acids. DNA of the CDR3: TGCGCCAGCAGTGAGATGGGACAGGGGAGCGACGAGCAGTACTTC. This codes for CASSEMGQGSDEQYF.

The chain combines TRBV7-2 with TRBJ2-5; D is possibly TRBD1 or TRBD2 (5 bases each). V lost 0 bases, J lost 6 bases, and 14 bases lay in between. Germline assignment: CDR1 SGHTA and CDR2 FQGNSA. The CDR3 is 15 residues long. CDR3 DNA sequence: TGTGCCAGCAGCTTAGCGGTTGGGGGATATCAGACCCAGTACTTC. Protein sequence: CASSLAVGGYQTQYF.

This clonotype was seen repeatedly, ten times or more. V is TRBV20-1 and J is TRBJ1-5; no clear D. V lost 3 bases to trimming and J lost 0 bases, with 9 bases between them. The length of the CDR3 is 14 residues. CDR1 is DFQATT, CDR2 SNEGSKA, per germline (reference sequence). The CDR3 region has the DNA TGCAGTGCTAGGGCCCGGGATAGCAATCAGCCCCAGCATTTT. This encodes CSARARDSNQPQHF.

This clonotype occurred a few times. The rearrangement links TRBV11-2 to TRBJ1-5, with D tentatively TRBD1 (5 bases). The germline V gene encodes CDR1 SGHAT and CDR2 FQNNGV. The CDR3 extends over 15 amino acids. V was clipped by 5 bases and J by 0 bases, with 11 bases between them. The CDR3 sequence is CASSLGDYSNQPQHF. For the CDR3, the DNA is TGTGCCAGCAGCCTAGGGGACTATAGCAATCAGCCCCAGCATTTT.